The clone carrying this T cell receptor (beta chain) was seen many times. Its cognate antigen is unknown. The CDR3 contains 13 residues. V gave up 0 bases and J gave up 5 bases, with 10 bases separating them. The V gene's germline CDR1 is DFQATT and CDR2 SNEGSKA (reference sequence). Time point reported: newly diagnosed GD, antithyroid drugs for less than 3 months. The TCR library was made from RNA extracted from PBMCs. Under American Thyroid Association guidelines, Graves' disease was diagnosed. These data are taken from a study of regulatory T cells in long-lasting Graves disease. About the study: Graves' patients diagnosed newly had used antithyroid drugs under 3 months. Findings and limits, study-wide: Fewer public clonotypes were shared by new patients (over 950) than by persistent patients (approximately 2,700).

Construction of TCR beta libraries relied on iRepertoire HTBI primers and on Arm-PCR targeting CDR3 regions. In TCRdb, the multiplex PCR reads were re-called with MiXCR into one record per CDR3 protein. The sample has some 460,000 distinct CDR3 sequences, about 16% seen once. These data were also reused for a study on T cells in Graves' hyperthyroidism and ophthalmopathy. According to that study: The HTBI primer set was used in a first-round RT-PCR of the TCR CDR3.

Sequencing was performed on peripheral blood mononuclear cells (PBMCs), taken at new diagnosis, from a patient treated with antithyroid drugs. The TCR sequence derives from a middle-aged man with Graves disease. The chain joins TRBV20-1 to TRBJ1-2; D is unclear. DNA of the CDR3: TGCAGTGCTAGAGAATTGAGAGCGTATGGCTACACCTTC. Protein: CSARELRAYGYTF.